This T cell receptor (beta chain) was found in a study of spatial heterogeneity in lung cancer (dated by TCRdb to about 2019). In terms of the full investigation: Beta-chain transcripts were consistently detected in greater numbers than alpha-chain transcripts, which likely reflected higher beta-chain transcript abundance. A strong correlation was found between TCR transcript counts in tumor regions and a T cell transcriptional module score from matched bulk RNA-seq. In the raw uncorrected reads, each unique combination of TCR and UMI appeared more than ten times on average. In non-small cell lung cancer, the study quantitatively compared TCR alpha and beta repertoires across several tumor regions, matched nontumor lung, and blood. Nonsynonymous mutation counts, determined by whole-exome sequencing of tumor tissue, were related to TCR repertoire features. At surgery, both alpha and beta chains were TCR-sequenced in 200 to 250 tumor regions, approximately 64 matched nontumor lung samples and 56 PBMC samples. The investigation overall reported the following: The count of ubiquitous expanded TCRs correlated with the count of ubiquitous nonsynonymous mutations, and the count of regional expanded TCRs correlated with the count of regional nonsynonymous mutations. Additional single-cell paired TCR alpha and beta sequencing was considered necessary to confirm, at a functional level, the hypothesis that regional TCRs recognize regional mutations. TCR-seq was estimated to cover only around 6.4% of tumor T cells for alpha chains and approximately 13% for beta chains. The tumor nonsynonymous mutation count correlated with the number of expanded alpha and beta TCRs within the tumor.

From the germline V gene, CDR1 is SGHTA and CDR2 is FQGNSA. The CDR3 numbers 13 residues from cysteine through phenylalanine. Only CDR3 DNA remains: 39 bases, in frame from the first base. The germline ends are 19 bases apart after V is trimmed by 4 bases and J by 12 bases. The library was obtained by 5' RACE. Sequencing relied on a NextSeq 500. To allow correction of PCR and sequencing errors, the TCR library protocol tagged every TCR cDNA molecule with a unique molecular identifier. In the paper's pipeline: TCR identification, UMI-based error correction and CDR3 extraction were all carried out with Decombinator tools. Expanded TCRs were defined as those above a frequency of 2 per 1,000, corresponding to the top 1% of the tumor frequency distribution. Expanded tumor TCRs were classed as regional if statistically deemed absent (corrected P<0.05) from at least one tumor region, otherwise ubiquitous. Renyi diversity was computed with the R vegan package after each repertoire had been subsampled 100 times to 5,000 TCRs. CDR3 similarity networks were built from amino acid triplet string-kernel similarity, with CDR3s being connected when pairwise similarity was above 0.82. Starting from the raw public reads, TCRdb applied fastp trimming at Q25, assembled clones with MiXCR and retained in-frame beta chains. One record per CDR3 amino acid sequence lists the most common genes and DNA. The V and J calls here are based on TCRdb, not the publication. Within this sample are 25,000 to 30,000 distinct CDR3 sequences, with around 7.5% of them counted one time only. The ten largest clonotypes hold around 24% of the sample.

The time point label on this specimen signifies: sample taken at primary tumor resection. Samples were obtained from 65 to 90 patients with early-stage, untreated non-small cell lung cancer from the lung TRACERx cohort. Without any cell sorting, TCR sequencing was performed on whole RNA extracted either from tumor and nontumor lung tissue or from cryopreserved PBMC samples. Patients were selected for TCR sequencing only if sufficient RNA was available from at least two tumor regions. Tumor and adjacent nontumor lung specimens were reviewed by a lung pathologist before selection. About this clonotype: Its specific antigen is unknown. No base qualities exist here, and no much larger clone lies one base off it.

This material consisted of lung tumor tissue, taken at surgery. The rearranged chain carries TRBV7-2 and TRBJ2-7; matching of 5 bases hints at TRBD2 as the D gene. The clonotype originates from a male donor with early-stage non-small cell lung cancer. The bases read TGTGCCAGCAGCTCCCCCCTGAAAGAGGGCATGTACTTC. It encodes CASSSPLKEGMYF.